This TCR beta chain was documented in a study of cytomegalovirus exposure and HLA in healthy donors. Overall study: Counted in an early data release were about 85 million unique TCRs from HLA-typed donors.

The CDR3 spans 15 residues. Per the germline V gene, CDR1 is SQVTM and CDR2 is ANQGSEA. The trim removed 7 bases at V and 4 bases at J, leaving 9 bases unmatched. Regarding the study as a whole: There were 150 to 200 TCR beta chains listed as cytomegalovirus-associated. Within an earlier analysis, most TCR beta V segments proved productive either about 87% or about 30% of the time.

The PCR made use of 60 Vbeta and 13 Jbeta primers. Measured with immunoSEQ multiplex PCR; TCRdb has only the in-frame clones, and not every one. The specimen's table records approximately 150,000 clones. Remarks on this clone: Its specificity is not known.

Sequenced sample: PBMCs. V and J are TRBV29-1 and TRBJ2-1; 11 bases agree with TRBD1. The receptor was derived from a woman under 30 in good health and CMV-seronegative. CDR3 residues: CSAGGGQGAYNEQFF. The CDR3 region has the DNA TGCAGCGCTGGGGGAGGACAGGGGGCTTACAATGAGCAGTTCTTC.